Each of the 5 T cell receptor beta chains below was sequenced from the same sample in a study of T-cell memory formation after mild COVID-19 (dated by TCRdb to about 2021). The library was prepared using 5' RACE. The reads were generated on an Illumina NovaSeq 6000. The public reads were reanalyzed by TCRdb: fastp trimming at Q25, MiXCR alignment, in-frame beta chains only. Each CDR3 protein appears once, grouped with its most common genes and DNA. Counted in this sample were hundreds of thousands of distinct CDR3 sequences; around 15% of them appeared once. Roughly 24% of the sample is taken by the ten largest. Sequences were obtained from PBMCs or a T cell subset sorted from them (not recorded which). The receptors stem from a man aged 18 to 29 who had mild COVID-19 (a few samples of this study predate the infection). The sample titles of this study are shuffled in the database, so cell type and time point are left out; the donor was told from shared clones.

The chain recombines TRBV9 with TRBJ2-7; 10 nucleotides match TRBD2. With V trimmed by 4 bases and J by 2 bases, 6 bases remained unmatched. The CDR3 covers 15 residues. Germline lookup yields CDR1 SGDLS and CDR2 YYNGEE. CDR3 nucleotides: TGTGCCAGCAGCATTGGACTAGCGGCTACCTACGAGCAGTACTTC. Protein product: CASSIGLAATYEQYF.

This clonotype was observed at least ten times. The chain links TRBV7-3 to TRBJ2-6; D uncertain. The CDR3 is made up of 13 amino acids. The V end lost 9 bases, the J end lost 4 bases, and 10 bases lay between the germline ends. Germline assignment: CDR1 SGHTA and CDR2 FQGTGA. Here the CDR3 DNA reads TGTGCCAGTGCGTTGGCGGGGGCCAACGTCCTGACTTTC. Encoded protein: CASALAGANVLTF.

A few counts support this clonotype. Written as DNA, the CDR3 is TGTGCCAGCAGCTCTATTCCCGGGACAGGGGGCTCCGGGGAGCTGTTTTTT. It is translated as CASSSIPGTGGSGELFF. This chain uses TRBV11-3 with TRBJ2-2; 12 bases fit TRBD1. CDR1 is SGHNT and CDR2 is YENEEA in the germline V gene. The CDR3 runs to 17 residues. V lost 4 bases to trimming and J lost 6 bases; unmatched junction nucleotides: 9. Complete variable domain (other parts from reference TRBV11-3 and TRBJ2-2): EAGVVQSPRYKIIEKKQPVAFWCNPISGHNTLYWYLQNLGQGPELLIRYENEEAVDDSQLPKDRFSAERLKGVDSTLKIQPAELGDSAVYLCASSSIPGTGGSGELFFGEGSRLTVL.

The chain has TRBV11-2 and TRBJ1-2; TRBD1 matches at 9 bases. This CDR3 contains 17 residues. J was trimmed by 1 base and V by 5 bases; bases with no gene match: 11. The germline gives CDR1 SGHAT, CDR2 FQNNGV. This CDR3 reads CASSLRTGARVNYGYTF. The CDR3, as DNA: TGTGCCAGCAGCCTAAGGACAGGGGCGAGGGTTAACTATGGCTACACCTTC.

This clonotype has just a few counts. CDR3 loop: CASSARTAQETQYF. The DNA for the CDR3 is TGTGCCAGCAGCGCCCGGACGGCCCAAGAGACCCAGTACTTC. This rearrangement joins TRBV9 to TRBJ2-5; D ambiguous. V lost 3 bases to trimming and J lost 1 base, with 10 bases between them. The CDR3 runs 14 residues. The germline gives CDR1 SGDLS, CDR2 YYNGEE.